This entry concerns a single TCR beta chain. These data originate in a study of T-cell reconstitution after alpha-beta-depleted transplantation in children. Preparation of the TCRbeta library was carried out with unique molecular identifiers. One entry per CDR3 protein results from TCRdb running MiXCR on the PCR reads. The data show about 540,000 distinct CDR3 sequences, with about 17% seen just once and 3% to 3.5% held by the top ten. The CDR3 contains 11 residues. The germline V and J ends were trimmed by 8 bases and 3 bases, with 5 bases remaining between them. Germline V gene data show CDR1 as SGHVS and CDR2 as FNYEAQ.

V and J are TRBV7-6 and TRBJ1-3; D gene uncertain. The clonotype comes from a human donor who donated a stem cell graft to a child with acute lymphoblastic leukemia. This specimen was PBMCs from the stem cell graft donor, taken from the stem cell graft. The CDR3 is CASGVGNTIYF. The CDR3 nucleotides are TGTGCCAGCGGCGTTGGAAACACCATATATTTT.